The 31 T cell receptor beta chains given below trace back to one sample, sequenced in a study of cytomegalovirus exposure and HLA in healthy donors. A multiplex PCR was run with 60 Vbeta primers and 13 Jbeta primers. Data came from immunoSEQ multiplex PCR; TCRdb stores just in-frame clones and leaves some out. The sample lists about 85,000 clones, roughly 80% seen once, with about 32% in the top ten. Sequencing was carried out using PBMCs. The origin of the receptors is a man aged 50-60 years in good health and CMV-seropositive.

The V call is TRBV7-9, the J call TRBJ2-2, with D perhaps TRBD1 (5 bases). V lost 6 bases and J 7 bases, leaving 12 bases between the germline ends. The CDR3 length is 13 residues. Germline assignment: CDR1 SEHNR and CDR2 FQNEAQ (reference sequence). The CDR3 DNA sequence: TGTGCCAGCAGGTCTTCCACAGGCGGGGAGCTGTTTTTT. Its translation: CASRSSTGGELFF.

The chain joins TRBV18 to TRBJ2-2; unclear D gene. The germline V gene encodes CDR1 KGHSH and CDR2 LQKENI. This CDR3 comprises 15 residues. V was trimmed by 5 bases and J by 2 bases, leaving 12 bases between them. The CDR3 DNA reads TGTGCCAGCTCAACTGACTCGGTCAACACCGGGGAGCTGTTTTTT. This translates into CASSTDSVNTGELFF.

V usage is TRBV12-5 and J usage is TRBJ2-5; 7 positions match TRBD2. Germline loops: CDR1 LGHNT, CDR2 FRNRAP. The CDR3 length is 13 residues. V lost 7 bases, J lost 2 bases, and 4 bases stayed unmatched. CDR3 amino acids: CASVASGQETQYF. The CDR3 coding sequence is TGTGCTAGTGTGGCTAGCGGTCAAGAGACCCAGTACTTC.

This clone has a single count. The rearrangement uses TRBV11-3 and TRBJ2-7; the D is unclear. The germline V gene encodes CDR1 SGHNT and CDR2 YENEEA. The V gene lost 0 bases and the J gene lost 6 bases, with 12 bases spanning the gap. This CDR3 is 14 amino acids long. CDR3 DNA: TGTGCCAGCAGCTTAGATCGGTTGGCAGGCGAGCAGTACTTC. This translates into CASSLDRLAGEQYF.

This clone appeared a single time. The rearrangement joins TRBV6-6 to TRBJ2-7; 11 nucleotides agree with TRBD2. Per germline, CDR1 MNHNY and CDR2 SVGAGI (reference sequence). This CDR3 spans 15 amino acids. With V trimmed by 1 base and J by 7 bases, 6 bases remained unmatched. The CDR3 nucleotides read TGTGCCAGCAGTTACTTTGGCGGGACTAGCGGTGAGCAGTACTTC. Residues: CASSYFGGTSGEQYF.

The CDR3 DNA sequence: TGTGCCATCAGTGGCGGGGGACTAGCGGGAGCTGACCAAGAGACCCAGTACTTC. This gives the protein CAISGGGLAGADQETQYF. This chain uses TRBV10-3 with TRBJ2-5; 14 bases agree with TRBD2. CDR1 is ENHRY, CDR2 SYGVKD, per germline. The CDR3 is made up of 18 amino acids. Trimming removed 4 bases from V and 0 bases from J; junction bases left unmatched: 7.

V gene TRBV7-3 combines with J gene TRBJ2-1; weak D call: TRBD2 (7 bases). This CDR3 has 12 amino acids. V lost 3 bases and J lost 9, with 9 bases in between. The V gene's germline CDR1 is SGHTA and CDR2 FQGTGA. CDR3 bases: TGTGCCAGCAGCTTTGGGGGGGCTGAGCAGTTCTTC. Its protein is CASSFGGAEQFF.

Comments on this clone: The junction shows a germline mismatch at one end, possibly a read error. The rearrangement joins TRBV7-9 to TRBJ2-7, with D possibly TRBD2 on 6 matching bases. The germline V gene has CDR1 SEHNR and CDR2 FQNEAQ (reference sequence). The CDR3 is 13 residues long. CDR3 sequence reads: CSSSFGGGYEQYF. Here the CDR3 DNA reads TGTTCCAGCAGCTTTGGGGGAGGCTACGAGCAGTACTTC.

The chain couples TRBV7-9 to TRBJ2-1; 7 bases are shared with TRBD2. This CDR3 comprises 15 residues. Trimming cost V 1 base and J 8 bases; bases outside gene matches: 8. Looked up from germline, CDR1 is SEHNR and CDR2 is FQNEAQ (reference sequence). CDR3 protein: CASSLEGGSGHEQFF. The CDR3 nucleotides are TGTGCCAGCAGCTTAGAAGGCGGGAGTGGCCATGAGCAGTTCTTC.

This rearrangement joins TRBV7-3 to TRBJ2-7; D unresolved. The CDR3 covers 15 residues. The germline gives CDR1 SGHTA, CDR2 FQGTGA. The ends were cut back, 6 bases at V and 2 bases at J, with 17 bases in the middle. This CDR3 is CASRRIDSRPYEQYF. DNA for the CDR3: TGTGCCAGCAGGCGGATCGATTCGAGGCCCTACGAGCAGTACTTC.

V gene TRBV2 combines with J gene TRBJ2-3, with 12 bases lining up with TRBD2. Germline CDR1 SNHLY, CDR2 FYNNEI. This CDR3 contains 14 residues. The V segment lost 8 bases and the J segment 2 bases; nucleotides outside the gene matches: 2. The CDR3 loop is CASGLAGPTDTQYF. The DNA of the CDR3 is TGTGCCAGCGGACTAGCGGGACCCACAGATACGCAGTATTTT.

This clone showed up just a few times. V and J are TRBV14 and TRBJ2-7; no definite D call. Germline assignment: CDR1 SGHDN and CDR2 FVKESK. This CDR3 has 15 residues. The V end was cut by 0 bases, the J end by 2 bases, with 11 bases between. The CDR3 spells CASSQELHSTYEQYF. CDR3 nucleotide sequence: TGTGCCAGCAGCCAAGAACTCCACAGCACCTACGAGCAGTACTTC.

The rearrangement joins TRBV2 to TRBJ2-5; TRBD2 aligns across 12 bases. The DNA end lines up better with TRBJ2-7; the J call may be wrong. The CDR3 is 17 residues long. Germline V gene lookup returns CDR1 SNHLY and CDR2 FYNNEI. CDR3 amino acids: CASCKLAGGSIYYEQYF. CDR3 sequence (DNA): TGTGCCAGCTGCAAACTAGCGGGAGGATCAATTTACTACGAGCAGTACTTC.

This chain joins TRBV7-2 and TRBJ2-5, with D possibly matching TRBD1 (5 bases). V was clipped by 5 bases and J by 2 bases, with 18 bases between them. CDR3 length equals 16 residues. Germline V gene data show CDR1 as SGHTA and CDR2 as FQGNSA. Here the CDR3 reads CASSTQRQIRQETQYF. DNA for the CDR3: TGTGCCAGCAGCACCCAAAGACAGATAAGGCAAGAGACCCAGTACTTC.

CDR3 sequence (DNA): TGTGCCTGGAGCGCGGGACGGAACTATGGCTACACCTTC. It translates to CAWSAGRNYGYTF. V usage is TRBV30 and J usage is TRBJ1-2; TRBD1 might be the D (5 bases). Looked up from germline, CDR1 is GTSNPN and CDR2 is SVGIG (reference sequence). The CDR3 runs to 13 residues. V dropped 3 bases and J dropped 2 bases, with 10 bases sitting between them. The whole variable domain, filled in from reference TRBV30 and TRBJ1-2, reads SQTIHQWPATLVQPVGSPLSLECTVEGTSNPNLYWYRQAAGRGLQLLFYSVGIGQISSEVPQNLSASRPQDRQFILSSKKLLLSDSGFYLCAWSAGRNYGYTFGSGTRLTVV.

V and J are TRBV11-2 and TRBJ2-7; 12 nucleotides line up with TRBD2. This CDR3 spans 15 amino acids. Germline loops: CDR1 SGHAT, CDR2 FQNNGV. V lost 4 bases and J lost 3; bases outside the gene matches: 4. The CDR3 is CASSSPGLAGYEQYF. The CDR3 bases are TGTGCCAGCAGCTCCCCGGGACTAGCGGGCTACGAGCAGTACTTC.

This clone has only one observation. V and J are TRBV4-1 and TRBJ1-1, with D unresolved. Germline lookup yields CDR1 MGHRA and CDR2 YSYEKL. This CDR3 has 14 amino acids. The ends were cut back, 1 base at V and 2 bases at J, with 8 bases in the middle. CDR3 coding DNA: TGCGCCAGCAGCCAAGGTCCCGTTAACACTGAAGCTTTCTTT. Residues: CASSQGPVNTEAFF.

The chain carries TRBV6-1 and TRBJ1-2; the match to TRBD1 covers 8 bases. The CDR3 is 15 amino acids. The junction had 7 bases not matched to a gene; V was cut back by 0 bases and J by 7 bases. Germline lookup yields CDR1 MNHNS and CDR2 SASEGT. CDR3 residues: CASSEAGRGRGGYTF. The CDR3 DNA follows: TGTGCCAGCAGTGAAGCGGGCAGGGGGCGGGGTGGCTACACCTTC.

V and J are TRBV4-3 and TRBJ2-7; D may be TRBD2 (5 bases). The CDR3 extends over 15 amino acids. Trimming stripped 0 bases from V and 5 bases from J, with 14 bases between. Per germline, CDR1 LGHNA and CDR2 YSLEER. CDR3 sequence: CASSQEEGRYDEQYF. The CDR3 DNA sequence: TGCGCCAGCAGCCAAGAAGAGGGCAGGTATGACGAGCAGTACTTC.

This clone was seen a few times. The sample carries other DNA sequences with the same CDR3. CDR3 loop: CASSPGLAGYNEQFF. The CDR3 region has the DNA TGTGCCAGCAGCCCCGGACTAGCGGGTTACAATGAGCAGTTCTTC. This chain connects TRBV7-9 to TRBJ2-1, with 11 bases matching TRBD2. The CDR3 length is 15 residues. Germline CDR1 and CDR2: SEHNR and FQNEAQ (reference sequence). V dropped 5 bases and J dropped 4; count of bases not matched to a gene: 4. Full variable domain (remainder filled in from reference TRBV7-9 and TRBJ2-1): DTGVSQNPRHKITKRGQNVTFRCDPISEHNRLYWYRQTLGQGPEFLTYFQNEAQLEKSRLLSDRFSAERPKGSFSTLEIQRTEQGDSAMYLCASSPGLAGYNEQFFGPGTRLTVL.

The CDR3 DNA reads TGTGCCAGCTCACCACCGTGGGCTGTGGATCGAAATGAGCAGTTCTTC. Translating it yields CASSPPWAVDRNEQFF. The chain couples TRBV18 to TRBJ2-1; D ambiguous. Trimming took off 0 bases at V and 7 bases at J, with 16 bases between the two ends. CDR1 and CDR2 from the germline V gene are KGHSH and LQKENI. This CDR3 contains 16 residues. Complete variable domain (other parts from reference TRBV18 and TRBJ2-1): NAGVMQNPRHLVRRRGQEARLRCSPMKGHSHVYWYRQLPEEGLKFMVYLQKENIIDESGMPKERFSAEFPKEGPSILRIQQVVRGDSAAYFCASSPPWAVDRNEQFFGPGTRLTVL.

The chain employs TRBV27 and TRBJ2-7; perhaps TRBD2 as D (6 bases). The germline CDR1 and CDR2 sequences are MNHEY and SMNVEV (reference sequence). The CDR3 is made up of 13 amino acids. Trimming pared 10 bases from V and 6 bases from J, leaving 19 bases between. The CDR3 nucleotides are TGTGCCACCCCGGGGCCTGGCGGGATCGAGCAGTACTTC. Amino acids: CATPGPGGIEQYF.

The gene calls are TRBV18 and TRBJ2-4; 9 bases are a match to TRBD2. The CDR3 loop spans 17 amino acids. CDR1 and CDR2 (germline): KGHSH, LQKENI. The V gene end was trimmed by 3 bases and the J gene end by 5 bases; junction bases not matched to a gene: 11. CDR3 loop: CASSPSVSTSGQNIQYF. CDR3 sequence (DNA): TGTGCCAGCTCACCCTCGGTATCGACTAGCGGCCAAAACATTCAGTACTTC.

The chain joins TRBV7-2 to TRBJ2-7, with TRBD2 matching over 10 bases. With 5 bases clipped from V and 4 bases from J, the junction kept 11 bases outside the gene matches. The CDR3 has 16 residues. The germline V gene has CDR1 SGHTA and CDR2 FQGNSA. This chain's CDR3 is CASSPTLAGAVYEQYF. DNA of the CDR3: TGTGCCAGCAGCCCAACTCTAGCGGGAGCAGTATACGAGCAGTACTTC.

Notes on this clone: The sample contains more than one DNA sequence encoding this CDR3. The chain recombines TRBV6-6 with TRBJ2-1, with D perhaps TRBD2 (5 bases). The CDR3 has 13 amino acids. The germline V gene has CDR1 MNHNY and CDR2 SVGAGI (reference sequence). Trimming cost V 5 bases and J 11 bases, with 16 bases left between them. CDR3 region: CASSHLLAFQQFF. The CDR3 DNA reads TGTGCCAGCAGTCACCTTTTAGCGTTCCAGCAGTTCTTC.

This clone has only a few counts. The CDR3 DNA reads as TGTGCCAGCAGCCTCCGGGACAGGGGACACGAGCAGTACTTC. Its translation is CASSLRDRGHEQYF. J is TRBJ2-7 and V is TRBV7-9; 10 bases match TRBD1. Germline values: CDR1 SEHNR, CDR2 FQNEAQ (reference sequence). The trim removed 5 bases at V and 5 bases at J, leaving 6 bases unmatched. CDR3 length equals 14 residues.

This clone was detected only once. The junction differs from germline at one of its ends, possibly a read error. The CDR3 protein is CSSSLVAQGFYEQYF. CDR3 in DNA: TGTTCCAGCAGCTTAGTCGCGCAGGGATTCTACGAGCAGTACTTC. V and J are TRBV7-9 and TRBJ2-7; maybe TRBD1 (5 bases). CDR1 is SEHNR, CDR2 FQNEAQ, per germline (reference sequence). The CDR3 covers 15 residues.

The chain couples TRBV5-6 to TRBJ2-3; TRBD1 aligns across 7 bases. There are 14 residues in the CDR3. The J segment lost 6 bases and the V segment lost 1 base, leaving 5 bases of the junction unmatched. CDR1 and CDR2 from the germline V gene are SGHDT and YYEEEE. The CDR3 loop is CASSLTGARDTQYF. DNA for the CDR3: TGTGCCAGCAGCTTGACAGGGGCGCGGGATACGCAGTATTTT.

The J gene is TRBJ2-1, the V gene TRBV15; possibly TRBD2 for D (5 bases). Germline loops: CDR1 LNHNV, CDR2 YYDKDF (reference sequence). The CDR3 contains 13 residues. The V end was cut by 0 bases, the J end by 9 bases, with 9 bases between. CDR3 sequence reads: CATSRDRGFEQFF. The CDR3 bases are TGTGCCACCAGCAGAGATCGGGGTTTTGAGCAGTTCTTC.

The CDR3 spells CASSSSNTGELFF. CDR3 nucleotides: TGTGCCAGCAGCTCGTCGAACACCGGGGAGCTGTTTTTT. V is TRBV7-2 and J is TRBJ2-2; D is unclear. The germline V gene has CDR1 SGHTA and CDR2 FQGNSA. With 4 bases removed from V and 0 bases from J, the gap between germline ends came to 3 bases. The CDR3 spans 13 residues. Full variable domain (outside the CDR3, taken from reference TRBV7-2 and TRBJ2-2): GAGVSQSPSNKVTEKGKDVELRCDPISGHTALYWYRQSLGQGLEFLIYFQGNSAPDKSGLPSDRFSAERTGGSVSTLTIQRTQQEDSAVYLCASSSSNTGELFFGEGSRLTVL.

V usage is TRBV10-3 and J usage is TRBJ2-1, with 8 bases matching TRBD2. Germline CDR1 is ENHRY and CDR2 is SYGVKD. Unmatched junction bases numbered 6, after V lost 4 bases and J lost 4 bases. The CDR3 spans 15 residues. The CDR3 here is CAISVPREAYNEQFF. CDR3 bases: TGTGCCATCAGTGTCCCGCGGGAGGCGTACAATGAGCAGTTCTTC.